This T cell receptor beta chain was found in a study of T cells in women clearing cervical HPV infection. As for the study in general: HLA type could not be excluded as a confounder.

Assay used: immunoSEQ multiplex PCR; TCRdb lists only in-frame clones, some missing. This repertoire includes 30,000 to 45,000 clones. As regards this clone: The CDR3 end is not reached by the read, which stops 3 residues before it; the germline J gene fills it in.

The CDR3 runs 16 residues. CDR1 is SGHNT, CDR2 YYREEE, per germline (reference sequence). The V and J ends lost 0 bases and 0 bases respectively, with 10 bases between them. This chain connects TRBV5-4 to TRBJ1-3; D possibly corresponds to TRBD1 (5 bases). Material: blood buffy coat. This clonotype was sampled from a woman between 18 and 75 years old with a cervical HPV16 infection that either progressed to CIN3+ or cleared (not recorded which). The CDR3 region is CASSLASGNSGNTIYF. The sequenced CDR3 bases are TGTGCCAGCAGCTTGGCCTCAGGGAACTCTGGAAACACC.